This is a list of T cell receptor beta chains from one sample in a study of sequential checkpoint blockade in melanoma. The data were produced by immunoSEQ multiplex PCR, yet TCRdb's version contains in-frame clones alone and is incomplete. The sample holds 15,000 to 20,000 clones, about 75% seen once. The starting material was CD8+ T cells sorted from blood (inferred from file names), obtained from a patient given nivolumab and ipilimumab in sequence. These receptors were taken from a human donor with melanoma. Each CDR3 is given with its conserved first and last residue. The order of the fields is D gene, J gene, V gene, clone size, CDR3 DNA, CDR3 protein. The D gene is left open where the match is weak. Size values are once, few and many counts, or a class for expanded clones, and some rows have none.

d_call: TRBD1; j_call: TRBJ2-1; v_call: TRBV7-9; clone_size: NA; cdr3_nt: TGTGCCAGCAGCTCGGGACAGCCCTACAATGAGCAGTTCTTC; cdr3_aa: CASSSGQPYNEQFF
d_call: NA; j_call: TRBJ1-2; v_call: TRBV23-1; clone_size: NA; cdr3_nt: TGCGCCAGCAGTCAATGTACTTACAGGGTTCACTATGGCTACACCTTC; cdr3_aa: CASSQCTYRVHYGYTF
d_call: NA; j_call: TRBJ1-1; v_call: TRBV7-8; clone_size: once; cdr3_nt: TGTGCCAGCAGCTTAGGGGGCGGCAGCACTGAAGCTTTCTTT; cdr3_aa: CASSLGGGSTEAFF
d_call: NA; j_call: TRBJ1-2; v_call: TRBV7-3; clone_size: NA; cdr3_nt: TGTGCCAGCAGCTCGGGGGGGGGTTCCGGCTACACCTTC; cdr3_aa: CASSSGGGSGYTF
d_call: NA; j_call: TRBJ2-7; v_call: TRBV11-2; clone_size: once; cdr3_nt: TGTGCCAGCAGCTTAAGAGGCAGGGAAGGGTTCGACGAGCAGTACTTC; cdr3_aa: CASSLRGREGFDEQYF
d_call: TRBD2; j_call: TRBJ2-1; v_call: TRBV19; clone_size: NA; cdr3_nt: TGTGCCAGTAGTATAGATGTGGGGGGGTCCTACAATGAGCAGTTCTTC; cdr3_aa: CASSIDVGGSYNEQFF
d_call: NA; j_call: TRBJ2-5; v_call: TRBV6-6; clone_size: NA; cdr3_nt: TGTGCCAGCTTAGGGGATAGGGGCCAAGAGACCCAGTACTTC; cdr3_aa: CASLGDRGQETQYF
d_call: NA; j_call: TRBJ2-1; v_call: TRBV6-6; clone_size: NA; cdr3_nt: TGTGCCAGCAGTTACTCGAGTGCCAATGAGCAGTTCTTC; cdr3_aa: CASSYSSANEQFF
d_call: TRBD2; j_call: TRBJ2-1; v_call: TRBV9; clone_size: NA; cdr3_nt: TGTGCCAGCACCCTAGGACCACATAATAGCGGGTCTTACAATGAGCAGTTCTTC; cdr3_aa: CASTLGPHNSGSYNEQFF
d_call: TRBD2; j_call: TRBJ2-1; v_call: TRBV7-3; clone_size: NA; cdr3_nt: TGTGCCAGCAGCCCCTTCCCGGGAGGTGAGCAGTTCTTC; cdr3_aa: CASSPFPGGEQFF
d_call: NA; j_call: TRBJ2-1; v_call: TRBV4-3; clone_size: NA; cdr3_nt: TGCGCCAGCAGCCAAGGGACGGGAGTGGAGAATGAGCAGTTCTTC; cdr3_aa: CASSQGTGVENEQFF
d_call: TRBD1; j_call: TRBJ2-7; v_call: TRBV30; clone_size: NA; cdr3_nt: TGTGCCTGGAGCCCAGGGGGCTACGAGCAGTACTTC; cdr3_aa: CAWSPGGYEQYF
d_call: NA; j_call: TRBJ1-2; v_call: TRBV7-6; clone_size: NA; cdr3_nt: TGTGCCAGCAGCTCCTTACAGGGCTACACCTTC; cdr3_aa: CASSSLQGYTF
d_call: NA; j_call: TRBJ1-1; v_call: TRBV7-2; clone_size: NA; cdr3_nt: TGTGCCAGCAGCCCCAGGTACGGGAGTGAAGCTTTCTTT; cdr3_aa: CASSPRYGSEAFF